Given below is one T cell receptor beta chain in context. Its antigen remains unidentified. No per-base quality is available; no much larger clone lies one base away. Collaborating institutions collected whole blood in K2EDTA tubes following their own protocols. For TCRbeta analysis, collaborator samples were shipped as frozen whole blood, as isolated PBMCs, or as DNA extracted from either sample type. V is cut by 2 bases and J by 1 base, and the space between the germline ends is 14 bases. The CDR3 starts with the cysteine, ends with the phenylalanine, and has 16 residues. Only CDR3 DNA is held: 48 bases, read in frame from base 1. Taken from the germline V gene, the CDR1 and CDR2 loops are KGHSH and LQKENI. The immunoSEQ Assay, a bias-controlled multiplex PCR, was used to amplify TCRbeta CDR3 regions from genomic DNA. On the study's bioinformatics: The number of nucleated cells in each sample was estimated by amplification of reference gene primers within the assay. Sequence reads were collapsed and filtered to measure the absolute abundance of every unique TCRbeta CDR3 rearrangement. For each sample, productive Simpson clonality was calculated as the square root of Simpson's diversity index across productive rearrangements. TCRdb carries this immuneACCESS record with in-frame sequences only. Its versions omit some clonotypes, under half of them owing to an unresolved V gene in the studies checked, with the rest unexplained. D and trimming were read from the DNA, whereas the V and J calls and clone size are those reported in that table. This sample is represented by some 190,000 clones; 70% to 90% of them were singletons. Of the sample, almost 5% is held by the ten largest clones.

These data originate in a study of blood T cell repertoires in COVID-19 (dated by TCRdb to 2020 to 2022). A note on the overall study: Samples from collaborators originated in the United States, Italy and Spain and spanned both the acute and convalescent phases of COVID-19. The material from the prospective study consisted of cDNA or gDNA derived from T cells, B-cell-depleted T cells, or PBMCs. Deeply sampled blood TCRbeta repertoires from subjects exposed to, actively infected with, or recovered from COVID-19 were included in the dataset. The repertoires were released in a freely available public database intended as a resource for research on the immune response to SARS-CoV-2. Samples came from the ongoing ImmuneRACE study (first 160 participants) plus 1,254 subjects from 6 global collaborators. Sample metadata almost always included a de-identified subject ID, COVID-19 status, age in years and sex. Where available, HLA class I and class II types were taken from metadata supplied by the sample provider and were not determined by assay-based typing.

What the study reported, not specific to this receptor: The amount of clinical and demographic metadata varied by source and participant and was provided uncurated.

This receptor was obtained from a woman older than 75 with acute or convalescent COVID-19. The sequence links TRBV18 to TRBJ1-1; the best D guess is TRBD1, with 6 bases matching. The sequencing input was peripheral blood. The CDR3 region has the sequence CASSPGQRGPNTEAFF. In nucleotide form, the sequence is TGTGCCAGCTCACCAGGACAGAGAGGCCCGAACACTGAAGCTTTCTTT.